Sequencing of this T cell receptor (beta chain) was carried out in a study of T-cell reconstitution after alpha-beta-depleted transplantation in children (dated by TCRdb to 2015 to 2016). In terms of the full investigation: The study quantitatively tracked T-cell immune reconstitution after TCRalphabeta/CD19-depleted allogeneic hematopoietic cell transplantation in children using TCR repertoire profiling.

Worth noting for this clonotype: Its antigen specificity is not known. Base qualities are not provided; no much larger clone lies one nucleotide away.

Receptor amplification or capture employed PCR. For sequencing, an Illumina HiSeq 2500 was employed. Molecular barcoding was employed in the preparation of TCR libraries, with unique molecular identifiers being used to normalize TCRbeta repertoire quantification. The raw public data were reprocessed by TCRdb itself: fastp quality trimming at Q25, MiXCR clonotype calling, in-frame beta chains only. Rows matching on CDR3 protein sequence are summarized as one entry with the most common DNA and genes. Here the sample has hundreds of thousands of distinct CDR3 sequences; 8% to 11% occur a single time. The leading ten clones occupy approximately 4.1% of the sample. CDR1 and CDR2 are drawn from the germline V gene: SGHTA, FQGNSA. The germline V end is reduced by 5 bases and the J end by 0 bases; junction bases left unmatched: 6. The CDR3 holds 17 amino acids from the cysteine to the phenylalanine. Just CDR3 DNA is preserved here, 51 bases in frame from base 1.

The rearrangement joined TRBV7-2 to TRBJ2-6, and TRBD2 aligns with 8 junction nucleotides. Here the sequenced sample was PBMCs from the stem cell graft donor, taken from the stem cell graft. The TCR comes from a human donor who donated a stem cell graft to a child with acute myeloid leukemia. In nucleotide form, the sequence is TGTGCCAGCAGCGCGGGAGGACGGTACTCTGGGGCCAACGTCCTGACTTTC. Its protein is CASSAGGRYSGANVLTF.